The TCR beta chain described here comes from a study of blood T cell repertoires in COVID-19. Study background: Whether acute or convalescent, the COVID-19 samples came from the United States, Italy and Spain. PBMCs, B-cell-depleted T cells, or T cells provided the cDNA or gDNA that made up the material.

CDR1 is LNHDA and CDR2 is SQIVND in the germline V gene (reference sequence). The CDR3 runs 12 residues. The germline V and J ends were trimmed by 4 bases and 6 bases, with 7 bases remaining between them. The study assigned cohorts using participant-reported clinical history. In the original processing: Nucleated cell counts were estimated from reference gene primer amplification. The table came from immunoSEQ multiplex PCR; TCRdb's copy has only in-frame clones and leaves some out. V, J and clone size derive from that table, while D and trimming were established from the DNA sequence. The sample consists of 470,000 or so clones, around nine tenths of them appearing once.

The clonotype comes from a woman between 18 and 29 years old with acute COVID-19. This chain connects TRBV19 to TRBJ1-5, with D maybe TRBD1 (6 bases). Sequenced material: PBMCs or T cells enriched from blood (not recorded which). The CDR3 bases are TGTGCCAGTAGTAGGGACACTCAGCCCCAGCATTTT. It is translated as CASSRDTQPQHF. Full variable domain (missing parts from reference TRBV19 and TRBJ1-5): DGGITQSPKYLFRKEGQNVTLSCEQNLNHDAMYWYRQDPGQGLRLIYYSQIVNDFQKGDIAEGYSVSREKKESFPLTVTSAQKNPTAFYLCASSRDTQPQHFGDGTRLSIL.